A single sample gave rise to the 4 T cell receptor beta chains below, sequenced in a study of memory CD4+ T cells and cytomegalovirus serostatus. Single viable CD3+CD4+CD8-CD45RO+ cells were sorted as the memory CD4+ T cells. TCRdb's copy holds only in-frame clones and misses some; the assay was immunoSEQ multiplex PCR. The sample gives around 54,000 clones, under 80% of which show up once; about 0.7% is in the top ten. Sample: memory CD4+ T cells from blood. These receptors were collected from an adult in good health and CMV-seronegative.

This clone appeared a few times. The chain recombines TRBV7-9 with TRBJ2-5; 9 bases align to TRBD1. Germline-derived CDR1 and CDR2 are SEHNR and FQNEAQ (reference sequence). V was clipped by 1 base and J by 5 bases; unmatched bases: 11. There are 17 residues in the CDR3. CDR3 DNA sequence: TGTGCCAGCAGCTTAGATAGCTGGGACAGGGATTACGAGACCCAGTACTTC. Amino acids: CASSLDSWDRDYETQYF.

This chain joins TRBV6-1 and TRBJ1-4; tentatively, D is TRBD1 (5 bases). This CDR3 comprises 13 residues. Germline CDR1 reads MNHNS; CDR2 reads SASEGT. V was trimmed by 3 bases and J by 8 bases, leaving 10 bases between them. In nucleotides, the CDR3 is TGTGCCAGCAGTGATAACTGGGGGGAAAAACTGTTTTTT. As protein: CASSDNWGEKLFF.

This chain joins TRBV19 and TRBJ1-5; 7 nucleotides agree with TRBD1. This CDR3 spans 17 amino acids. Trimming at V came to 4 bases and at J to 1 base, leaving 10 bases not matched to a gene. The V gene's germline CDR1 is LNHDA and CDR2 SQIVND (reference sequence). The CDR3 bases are TGTGCCAGTAGTAGGCACCGGGACAGACTGAGCAATCAGCCCCAGCATTTT. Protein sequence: CASSRHRDRLSNQPQHF.

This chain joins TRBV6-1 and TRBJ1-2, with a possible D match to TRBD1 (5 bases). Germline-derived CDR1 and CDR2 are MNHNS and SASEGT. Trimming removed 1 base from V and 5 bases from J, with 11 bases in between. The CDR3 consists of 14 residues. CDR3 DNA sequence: TGTGCCAGCAGTGAAGAGGGGCCTCGATATGGCTACACCTTC. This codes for CASSEEGPRYGYTF.